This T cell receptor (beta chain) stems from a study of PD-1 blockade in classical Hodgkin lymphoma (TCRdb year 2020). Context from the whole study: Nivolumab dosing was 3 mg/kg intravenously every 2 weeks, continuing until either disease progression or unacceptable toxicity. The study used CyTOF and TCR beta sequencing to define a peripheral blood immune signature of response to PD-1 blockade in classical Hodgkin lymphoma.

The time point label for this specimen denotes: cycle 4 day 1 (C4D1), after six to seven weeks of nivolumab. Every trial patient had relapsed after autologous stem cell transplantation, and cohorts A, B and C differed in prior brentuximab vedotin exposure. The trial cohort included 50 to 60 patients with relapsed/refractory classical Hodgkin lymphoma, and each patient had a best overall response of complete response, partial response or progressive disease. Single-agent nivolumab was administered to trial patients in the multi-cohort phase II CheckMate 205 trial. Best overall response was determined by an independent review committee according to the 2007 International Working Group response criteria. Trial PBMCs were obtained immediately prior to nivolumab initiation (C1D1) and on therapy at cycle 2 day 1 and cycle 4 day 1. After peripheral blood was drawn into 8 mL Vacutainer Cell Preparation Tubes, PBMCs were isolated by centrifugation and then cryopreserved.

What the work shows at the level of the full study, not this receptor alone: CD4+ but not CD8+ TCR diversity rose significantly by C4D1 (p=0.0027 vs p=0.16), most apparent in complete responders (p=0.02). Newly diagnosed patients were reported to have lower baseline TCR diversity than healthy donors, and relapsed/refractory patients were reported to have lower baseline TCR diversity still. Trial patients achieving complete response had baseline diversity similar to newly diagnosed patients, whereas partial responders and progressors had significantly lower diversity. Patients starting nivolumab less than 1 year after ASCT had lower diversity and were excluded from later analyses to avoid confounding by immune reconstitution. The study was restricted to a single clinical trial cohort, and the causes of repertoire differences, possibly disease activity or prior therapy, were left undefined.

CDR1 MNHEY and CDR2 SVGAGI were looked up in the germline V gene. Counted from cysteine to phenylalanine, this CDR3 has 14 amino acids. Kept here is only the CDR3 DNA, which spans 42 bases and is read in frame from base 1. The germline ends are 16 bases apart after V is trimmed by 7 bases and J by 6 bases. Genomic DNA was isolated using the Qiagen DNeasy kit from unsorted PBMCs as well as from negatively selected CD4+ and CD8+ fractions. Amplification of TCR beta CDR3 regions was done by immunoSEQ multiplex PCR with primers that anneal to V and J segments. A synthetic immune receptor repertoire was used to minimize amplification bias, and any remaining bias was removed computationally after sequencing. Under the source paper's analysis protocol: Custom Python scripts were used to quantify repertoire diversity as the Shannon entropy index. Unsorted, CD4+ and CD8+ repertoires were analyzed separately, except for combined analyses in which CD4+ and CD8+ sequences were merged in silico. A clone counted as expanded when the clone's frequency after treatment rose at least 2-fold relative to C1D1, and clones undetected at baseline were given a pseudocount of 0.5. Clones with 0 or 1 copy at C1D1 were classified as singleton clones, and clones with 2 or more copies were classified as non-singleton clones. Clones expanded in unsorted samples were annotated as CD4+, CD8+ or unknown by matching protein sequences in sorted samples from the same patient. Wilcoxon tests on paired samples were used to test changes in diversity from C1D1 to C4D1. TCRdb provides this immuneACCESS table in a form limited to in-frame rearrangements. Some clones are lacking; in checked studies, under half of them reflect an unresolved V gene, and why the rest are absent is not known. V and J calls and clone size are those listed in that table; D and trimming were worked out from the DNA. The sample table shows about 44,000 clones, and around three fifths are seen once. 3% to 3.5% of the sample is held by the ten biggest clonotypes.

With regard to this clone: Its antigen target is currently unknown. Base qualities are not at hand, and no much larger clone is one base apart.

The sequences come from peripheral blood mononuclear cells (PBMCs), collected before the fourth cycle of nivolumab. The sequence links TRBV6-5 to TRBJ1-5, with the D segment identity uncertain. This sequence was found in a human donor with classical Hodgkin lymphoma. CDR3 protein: CASTPSLGSQPQHF. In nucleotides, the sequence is TGTGCCAGCACCCCTTCTCTAGGATCTCAGCCCCAGCATTTT.